Listed here are 15 T cell receptor beta chains from one sample, sequenced in a study of blood T cells in healthy people across ages (dated by TCRdb to between 2014 and 2017). Receptor amplification or capture employed 5' RACE. Sequencing was performed on an Illumina HiSeq 2500. The second PCR ran for about 7 to 11 cycles and used a J-beta primer mix along with a sample-barcoded 5' primer. The raw public reads went through TCRdb reprocessing: fastp at Q25, MiXCR clone calling, in-frame beta chains kept. Rows are combined by CDR3 protein, so each entry shows the most common genes and DNA. Within this sample are around 800,000 distinct CDR3 sequences, with 20% to 30% of them counted one time only. The top ten clones comprise around 2.9% of the sample. This sample was shared with a second study, whose subject was T cells of mothers and their children.

Sequenced input: blood. All receptors derive from a boy under 18 in good health.

This clonotype showed up just a few times. The genes are TRBV6-5 and TRBJ1-4, with D possibly being TRBD1 (5 bases). CDR3 length: 13 residues. The germline V gene encodes CDR1 MNHEY and CDR2 SVGAGI. V lost 5 bases and J 8 bases, leaving 12 bases between the germline ends. CDR3 coding DNA: TGTGCCAGCAGTGCAGGGTTAAGGGAAAAACTGTTTTTT. Translating gives CASSAGLREKLFF.

This clonotype came up a few times. CDR3 loop: CASSADRVGNSPLHF. The CDR3 DNA follows: TGTGCCAGCAGTGCGGACAGGGTGGGGAATTCACCCCTCCACTTT. The chain is built from TRBV2 and TRBJ1-6, with 8 bases that match TRBD1. This CDR3 spans 15 amino acids. Germline CDR1 and CDR2: SNHLY and FYNNEI. J gave up 7 bases and V 4 bases, and 6 bases lay outside the gene matches.

The chain is built from TRBV12-3 or TRBV12-4 and TRBJ2-1, with D possibly called TRBD1 or TRBD2 (7 bases each). The end of the DNA aligns better with TRBJ2-7, so the J call may be wrong. The CDR3 loop spans 15 amino acids. The CDR3 nucleotides read TGTGCCAGCAGTCCACCGACAGGGAGGGACTACGAGCAGTACTTC. Translation: CASSPPTGRDYEQYF.

This clonotype was found a few times. The V call is TRBV2, the J call TRBJ1-6; D perhaps matches TRBD1 (6 bases). Trimming took 10 bases from V and 5 from J, leaving 12 bases between them. This CDR3 is 13 amino acids long. CDR1 and CDR2 (germline): SNHLY, FYNNEI. CDR3 sequence: CATRQDNNSPLHF. Here the CDR3 DNA reads TGTGCCACCAGACAGGACAATAATTCACCCCTCCACTTT.

The chain is built from TRBV28 and TRBJ2-1, with D maybe TRBD2 (7 bases). The CDR3 spans 16 residues. CDR1 and CDR2 (germline): MDHEN, SYDVKM. V was cut by 3 bases and J by 7 bases, with 19 bases left in between. CDR3 bases: TGTGCCAGCAGTTTGGGGCCGGGGGGCCACCCTAATGAGCAGTTCTTC. Protein product: CASSLGPGGHPNEQFF.

Note on this clonotype: Germline and junction disagree at one end, which may indicate a read error. The chain combines TRBV15 with TRBJ2-7; D is undetermined. CDR1 LNHNV and CDR2 YYDKDF come from the germline V gene (reference sequence). The CDR3 consists of 15 residues. The DNA for the CDR3 is TGTGCCACCAGCAGAGCGAGACAAAACGGCTACGAGCAATACTTC. It specifies CATSRARQNGYEQYF.

This clonotype was counted a few times. The rearrangement uses TRBV7-3 and TRBJ1-3; 10 nucleotides agree with TRBD1. This CDR3 spans 14 amino acids. Germline V lookup: CDR1 SGHTA, CDR2 FQGTGA. Trimming removed 8 bases from V and 8 bases from J; junction bases left unmatched: 9. The CDR3 loop is CASVTTGGADTIYF. CDR3 coding DNA: TGTGCCAGCGTGACGACAGGGGGCGCGGACACCATATATTTT.

This clonotype was seen a few times. The gene calls are TRBV28 and TRBJ1-4; D is ambiguous. Germline V gives CDR1 MDHEN, CDR2 SYDVKM. CDR3 size: 14 residues. Between the trimmed V and J ends, which lost 6 bases and 7 bases, there was a span of 15 bases. The CDR3 nucleotides are TGTGCCAGCAGACCGCAAGGAGGCCCTGAAAAACTGTTTTTT. Translating it yields CASRPQGGPEKLFF.

This clonotype appeared a few times. This rearrangement joins TRBV7-3 to TRBJ2-2, with D tentatively TRBD1 (6 bases). The CDR3 totals 16 residues. Deletions cut 5 bases from V and 1 base from J, with 14 bases between. The germline CDR1 and CDR2 sequences are SGHTA and FQGTGA. The CDR3 loop is CASSLEGQRNTGELFF. The CDR3, as DNA: TGTGCCAGCAGCCTAGAGGGACAAAGGAACACCGGGGAGCTGTTTTTT.

This chain connects TRBV30 to TRBJ2-5, with D perhaps TRBD2 (6 bases). CDR3 length: 14 residues. The V end lost 3 bases, the J end lost 3 bases, and 14 bases lay between the germline ends. CDR1 is GTSNPN, CDR2 SVGIG, per germline (reference sequence). CDR3 sequence (DNA): TGTGCCTGGAGGACGGTAGGAGGGGAAGAGACCCAGTACTTC. Translating it yields CAWRTVGGEETQYF.

This rearrangement joins TRBV20-1 to TRBJ2-1, with D unresolved. Germline values: CDR1 DFQATT, CDR2 SNEGSKA (reference sequence). Trimming removed 0 bases at V and 3 bases at J, with 12 bases between. CDR3 length: 15 residues. The CDR3 bases are TGCAGTGCTAGAGATCGGAAGATTTTCTACAATGAGCAGTTCTTC. This sequence encodes CSARDRKIFYNEQFF.

The chain couples TRBV27 to TRBJ2-2; D gene ambiguous. The CDR3 length is 16 residues. From germline, CDR1 is MNHEY and CDR2 SMNVEV (reference sequence). Trimming cost V 5 bases and J 0 bases, with 13 bases left between them. The CDR3 sequence: CASSQIVFANTGELFF. Written as DNA, the CDR3 is TGTGCCAGCAGTCAGATAGTGTTCGCGAACACCGGGGAGCTGTTTTTT.

This clonotype has a handful of counts. This chain links TRBV2 with TRBJ1-4; D gene uncertain. The CDR3 is 15 residues long. Germline values: CDR1 SNHLY, CDR2 FYNNEI. Trimming removed 6 bases at V and 5 bases at J, with 16 bases between. CDR3: CASSTPGGLNEKLFF. In nucleotides, the CDR3 is TGTGCCAGCAGCACCCCGGGAGGGCTAAATGAAAAACTGTTTTTT.

V usage is TRBV7-9 and J usage is TRBJ2-5; D is undetermined. The J call may not be correct, given that the DNA end is closer to TRBJ2-1. This CDR3 region has 13 residues. CDR1 is SEHNR and CDR2 is FQNEAQ in the germline V gene (reference sequence). CDR3 amino acids: CASSLDFENEQFF. The CDR3 DNA reads as TGTGCCAGCAGCTTAGACTTCGAGAATGAGCAGTTCTTC.

The chain uses TRBV27 and TRBJ1-2, with a weak D call TRBD1 (6 bases). Trimming stripped 2 bases from V and 1 base from J, with 20 bases between. The germline gives CDR1 MNHEY, CDR2 SMNVEV (reference sequence). There are 18 residues in the CDR3. This CDR3 is CASSLGGLTGVGNYGYTF. DNA for the CDR3: TGTGCCAGCAGTTTAGGGGGGTTGACAGGCGTAGGTAACTATGGCTACACCTTC.